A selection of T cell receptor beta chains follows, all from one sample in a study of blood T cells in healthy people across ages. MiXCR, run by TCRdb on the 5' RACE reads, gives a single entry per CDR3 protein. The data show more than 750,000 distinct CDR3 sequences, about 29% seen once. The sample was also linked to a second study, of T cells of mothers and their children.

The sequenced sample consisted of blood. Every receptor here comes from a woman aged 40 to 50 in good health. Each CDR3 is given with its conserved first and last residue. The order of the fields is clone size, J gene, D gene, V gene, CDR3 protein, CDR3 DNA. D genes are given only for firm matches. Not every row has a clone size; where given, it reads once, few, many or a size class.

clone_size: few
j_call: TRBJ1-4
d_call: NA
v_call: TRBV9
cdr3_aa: CASSPREESFPSSEKLFF
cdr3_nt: TGTGCCAGCAGCCCCCGGGAGGAATCGTTTCCCTCGAGTGAAAAACTGTTTTTT

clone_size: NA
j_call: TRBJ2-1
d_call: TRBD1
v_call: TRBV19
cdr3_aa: CASSMRDRAVEQFF
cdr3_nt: TGTGCCAGTAGTATGAGGGACAGGGCGGTTGAGCAGTTCTTC

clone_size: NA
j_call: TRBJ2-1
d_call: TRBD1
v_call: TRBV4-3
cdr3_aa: CASSQRGLNEQFF
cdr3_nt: TGCGCCAGCAGCCAAAGGGGGCTCAATGAGCAGTTCTTC

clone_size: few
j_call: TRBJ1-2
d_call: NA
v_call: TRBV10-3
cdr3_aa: CAISELGGYGYTF
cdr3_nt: TGTGCCATCAGTGAATTAGGGGGCTATGGCTACACCTTC

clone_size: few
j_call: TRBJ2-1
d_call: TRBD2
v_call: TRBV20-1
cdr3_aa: CSASGAGGPNEQFF
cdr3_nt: TGCAGTGCTAGCGGAGCGGGGGGGCCCAATGAGCAGTTCTTC

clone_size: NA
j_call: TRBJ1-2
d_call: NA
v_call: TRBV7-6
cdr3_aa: CASSPLGLSGGYTF
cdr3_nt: TGTGCCAGCAGCCCGCTGGGGTTGTCTGGCGGCTACACCTTC

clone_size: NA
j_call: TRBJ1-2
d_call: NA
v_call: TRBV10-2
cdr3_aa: CASTGYYGYTF
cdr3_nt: TGCGCCAGCACAGGGTACTATGGCTACACCTTC

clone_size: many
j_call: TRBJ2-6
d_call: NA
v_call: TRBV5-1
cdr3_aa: CASSFLSGANVLTF
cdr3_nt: TGCGCCAGCAGCTTTCTTTCTGGGGCCAACGTCCTGACTTTC

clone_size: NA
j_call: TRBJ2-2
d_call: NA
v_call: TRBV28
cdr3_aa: CASRVPSVTGELFF
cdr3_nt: TGTGCCAGCAGGGTTCCCAGTGTCACCGGGGAGCTGTTTTTT

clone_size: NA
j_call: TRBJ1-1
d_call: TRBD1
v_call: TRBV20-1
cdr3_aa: CSAKPQTGPHTEAFF
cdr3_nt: TGCAGTGCTAAACCTCAGACAGGGCCTCACACTGAAGCTTTCTTT

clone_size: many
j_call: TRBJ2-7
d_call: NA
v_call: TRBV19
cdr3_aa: CASTSHGIYEQYF
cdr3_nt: TGTGCCAGTACGTCTCATGGGATCTACGAGCAGTACTTC

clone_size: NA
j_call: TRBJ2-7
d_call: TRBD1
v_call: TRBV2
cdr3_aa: CASRSTGFAYEQYF
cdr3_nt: TGTGCCAGCAGGTCGACAGGGTTTGCTTACGAGCAGTACTTC

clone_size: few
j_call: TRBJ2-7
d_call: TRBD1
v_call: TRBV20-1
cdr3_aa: CSARDVRGPEQYF
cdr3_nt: TGCAGTGCTAGAGACGTCAGGGGGCCCGAGCAGTACTTC

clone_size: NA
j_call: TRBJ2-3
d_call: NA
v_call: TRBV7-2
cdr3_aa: CASSLVRGDISTDTQYF
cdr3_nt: TGTGCCAGCAGCTTAGTCCGAGGGGATATTAGCACAGATACGCAGTATTTT

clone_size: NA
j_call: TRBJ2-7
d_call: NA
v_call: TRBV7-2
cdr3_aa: CASRGDHNEQYF
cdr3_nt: TGTGCCAGCAGGGGAGATCACAATGAGCAGTACTTC